The rows below give T cell receptor beta chains drawn from one sample of a study of cytomegalovirus exposure and HLA in healthy donors. Sequencing used immunoSEQ multiplex PCR; TCRdb keeps in-frame clones, though not all of them. This table has about 130,000 clones, 70% to 80% appearing once. The sequenced sample was PBMCs. The receptors were gathered from a man aged 30 to 45 in good health and CMV-seronegative. Each CDR3 is given with its conserved first and last residue. The D gene is left open where the match is weak. Rows give clone size only sometimes, using once, few, many, or a class for an expanded clone.

D gene	CDR3 length	V gene	J gene	clone size	CDR3 DNA	CDR3 protein
NA	15	TRBV7-9	TRBJ2-4	NA	TGTGCCAGCAGCACACCAGGGCTAGCCAAAAACATTCAGTACTTC	CASSTPGLAKNIQYF
TRBD2	16	TRBV5-1	TRBJ2-3	NA	TGCGCCAGCAGCTCCATAGCGGGGGACCCCACAGATACGCAGTATTTT	CASSSIAGDPTDTQYF
NA	14	TRBV5-4	TRBJ1-2	NA	TGTGCCAGCAGCCCGGGGGAGGGTAAAATTGGCTACACCTTC	CASSPGEGKIGYTF
TRBD2	18	TRBV15	TRBJ2-7	once	TGTGCCACCAGCAGAGAAAGTCATAGCGGGGCCATCTCCTACGAGCAGTACTTC	CATSRESHSGAISYEQYF
TRBD1	14	TRBV6-5	TRBJ1-6	NA	TGTGCCAGCAAACGGACAGGGGGCGATTCACCCCTCCACTTT	CASKRTGGDSPLHF
NA	15	TRBV27	TRBJ2-5	few	TGTGCCAGCAGTCCTATTGACAGGTCCCAAGAGACCCAGTACTTC	CASSPIDRSQETQYF
TRBD1	14	TRBV19	TRBJ2-7	few	TGTGCCAGTAGTATCCAGGGGGACTCCTACGAGCAGTACTTC	CASSIQGDSYEQYF
TRBD2	15	TRBV7-9	TRBJ2-7	NA	TGTGCCAGCAGCTCGACTAGCGGGAGAGGGTCCGAGCAGTACTTC	CASSSTSGRGSEQYF
TRBD1	18	TRBV29-1	TRBJ2-3	NA	TGCAGCGTTGAATTAGGGAACAGGGGGAGGTTTAGGACAGATACGCAGTATTTT	CSVELGNRGRFRTDTQYF
NA	16	TRBV29-1	TRBJ2-3	NA	TGCAGCGTTGAGAGGGTACAGGGGGCGGGAGGAGATACGCAGTATTTT	CSVERVQGAGGDTQYF
NA	14	TRBV6-5	TRBJ2-7	NA	TGTGCCAGCAGTTACGGCGGAATCTCCTACGAGCAGTACTTC	CASSYGGISYEQYF
NA	15	TRBV11-1	TRBJ2-1	NA	TGTGCCAGCAGCCACGTTCTGGGGGCTGGCAATGAGCAGTTCTTC	CASSHVLGAGNEQFF
TRBD2	19	TRBV4-3	TRBJ2-3	NA	TGCGCCAGCAGCCAAGAGGTGGGGAGCGGGAGGAGGAGGACAGATACGCAGTATTTT	CASSQEVGSGRRRTDTQYF
NA	14	TRBV7-2	TRBJ2-7	NA	TGTGCCAGCAGCTGGGGGGGGCGCTTCTACGAGCAGTACTTC	CASSWGGRFYEQYF
TRBD2	16	TRBV4-3	TRBJ2-1	NA	TGCGCCAGCAGCCAAGATTTGGGGACTAGAAACAATGAGCAGTTCTTC	CASSQDLGTRNNEQFF
TRBD1	18	TRBV4-2	TRBJ2-4	NA	TGTGCCAGCAGCCAAAAAGTGGGGACAGATGGGATCCAAAACATTCAGTACTTC	CASSQKVGTDGIQNIQYF
TRBD1	14	TRBV5-1	TRBJ1-6	NA	TGCGCCAGCAGCGCCGACAGGGGCAATTCACCCCTCCACTTT	CASSADRGNSPLHF
TRBD1	15	TRBV7-9	TRBJ1-2	NA	TGTGCCAGCAGCCCCGCAGGGGGTGGGAACTATGGCTACACCTTC	CASSPAGGGNYGYTF
NA	17	TRBV7-2	TRBJ2-7	NA	TGTGCCAGCAGCTTAGCGGGCCCCAGTCGGGGAGTCGACGAGCAGTACTTC	CASSLAGPSRGVDEQYF
NA	14	TRBV5-6	TRBJ1-3	NA	TGTGCCAGCAGCTCAGGGTCCTCTGGAAACACCATATATTTT	CASSSGSSGNTIYF
NA	12	TRBV27	TRBJ1-5	NA	TGTGCCAGCGCTGGGGGGTTTCAGCCCCAGCATTTT	CASAGGFQPQHF
NA	16	TRBV6-6	TRBJ2-2	NA	TGTGCCAGCAGTACCTCGACTAGAGAACTTGGCGGGGAGCTGTTTTTT	CASSTSTRELGGELFF
TRBD1	16	TRBV28	TRBJ1-4	once	TGTGCCAGCAGTTTTCACTTCGGGACAGAGAATGAAAAACTGTTTTTT	CASSFHFGTENEKLFF
NA	13	TRBV28	TRBJ2-7	NA	TGTGCCACAGTGACTAGAGAGTCAGGTGAGCAGTACTTC	CATVTRESGEQYF
TRBD1	15	TRBV6-5	TRBJ2-5	NA	TGTGCCAGCAGTTACTCTGGGACAGTCCAAGAGACCCAGTACTTC	CASSYSGTVQETQYF
TRBD2	16	TRBV27	TRBJ2-1	few	TGTGCCAGCAGTTTATCGAAGACTAGCGGGAGGGAGGAGCAGTTCTTC	CASSLSKTSGREEQFF
NA	12	TRBV6-1	TRBJ1-2	NA	TGTGCCAGCAGTTTTTCCGGACAGCTCTTCACCTTC	CASSFSGQLFTF
TRBD1	18	TRBV19	TRBJ1-6	NA	TGTGCCAGTAGTATCCTATACGCCGGGACAGGGGACCCCAAACCCCTCCACTTT	CASSILYAGTGDPKPLHF
NA	15	TRBV18	TRBJ1-1	NA	TGTGCCAGCTCACCCCCGCGGGAAGGGAGAACTGAAGCTTTCTTT	CASSPPREGRTEAFF
TRBD2	17	TRBV9	TRBJ2-7	few	TGTGCCAGCAGCGTAGGGCCTAGCGGGGAACCTACCTACGAGCAGTACTTC	CASSVGPSGEPTYEQYF
NA	14	TRBV30	TRBJ1-4	once	TGTGCCTGGAGTGTAAGGAAACTTATGGGAGAACTGTTTTTT	CAWSVRKLMGELFF
TRBD1	14	TRBV7-8	TRBJ1-5	NA	TGTGCCAGCAGCTCGGACAGGGGGTATCAGCCCCAGCATTTT	CASSSDRGYQPQHF
NA	16	TRBV9	TRBJ2-3	NA	TGTGCCAGCAGCGACGACAGCCCGTCCTACACAGATACGCAGTATTTT	CASSDDSPSYTDTQYF
NA	16	TRBV11-2	TRBJ2-2	NA	TGTGCCAGCAGGGTCTCGGGCGCAGGACGGGGCGGGGAGCTGTTTTTT	CASRVSGAGRGGELFF
NA	13	TRBV10-3	TRBJ1-1	NA	TGTGCCATCAAGAATTTGCGGCTCACTGAAGCTTTCTTT	CAIKNLRLTEAFF
NA	14	TRBV4-3	TRBJ1-2	NA	TGCGCCAGCAGCCAAGATCTCCCTAACTATGGCTACACCTTC	CASSQDLPNYGYTF
TRBD2	16	TRBV7-2	TRBJ2-7	NA	TGTGCCAGCAGCACTCACACTAGCGGGAGTGGGTACGAGCAGTACTTC	CASSTHTSGSGYEQYF
NA	13	TRBV30	TRBJ1-3	NA	TGTGCCTGGAGTGGACAGTCTGGAAACACCATATATTTT	CAWSGQSGNTIYF
TRBD2	14	TRBV19	TRBJ2-5	NA	TGTGCCAGTAGTACTAGCGGGGGGCGGGAGACCCAGTACTTC	CASSTSGGRETQYF
NA	15	TRBV7-3	TRBJ2-7	NA	TGTGCCAGCAGCTTAAATGGGGGCGTCGGCTACGAGCAGTACTTC	CASSLNGGVGYEQYF
TRBD2	13	TRBV5-1	TRBJ2-1	NA	TGCGCCAGCAGCGGACTAGGTGTCAATGAGCAGTTCTTC	CASSGLGVNEQFF
NA	17	TRBV28	TRBJ1-5	few	TGTGCCAGCAGTTCCCCAATCCGACGGAGGGATACTCAGCCCCAGCATTTT	CASSSPIRRRDTQPQHF
TRBD1	15	TRBV30	TRBJ1-5	NA	TGTGCCTGGAGCTCACCGACAGGGGGCCGGCAGCCCCAGCATTTT	CAWSSPTGGRQPQHF
NA	13	TRBV19	TRBJ1-5	few	TGTGCCAGTAGCGAGGGTCACAATCAGCCCCAGCATTTT	CASSEGHNQPQHF
NA	14	TRBV5-6	TRBJ1-6	few	TGTGCCAGCAGCTTCGGGGGTTGGAATTCACCCCTCCACTTT	CASSFGGWNSPLHF
NA	15	TRBV28	TRBJ1-5	once	TGTGCCAGCAGTTCAGGGGACTATAGCAATCAGCCCCAGCATTTT	CASSSGDYSNQPQHF
NA	13	TRBV18	TRBJ1-5	once	TGTGCCAGCTCACCTTTAGCCGATCAGCCCCAGCATTTT	CASSPLADQPQHF
TRBD2	15	TRBV7-2	TRBJ2-1	NA	TGTGCCAGCAGCCGTCCTAGCGGGAGTAGAGATGAGCAGTTCTTC	CASSRPSGSRDEQFF
TRBD2	17	TRBV9	TRBJ2-7	NA	TGTGCCAGCAGCGCGAGCGGGGTGGGGGTAAGGACGTCCGAGCAGTACTTC	CASSASGVGVRTSEQYF
NA	15	TRBV15	TRBJ2-7	NA	TGTGCCACCAGCGCAAACTGGGAGGACTCCTACGAGCAGTACTTC	CATSANWEDSYEQYF
NA	13	TRBV30	TRBJ2-7	once	TGTGCCTGTACCTACAGGGCGAGGGGCGAGCAGTACTTC	CACTYRARGEQYF
NA	13	TRBV30	TRBJ2-7	NA	TGTGCCTGGAGTGTGGGCAGGGGTTACGAGCAGTACTTC	CAWSVGRGYEQYF
NA	14	TRBV5-6	TRBJ1-1	NA	TGTGCCAGCAGCTTGACAGGCCCAAACACTGAAGCTTTCTTT	CASSLTGPNTEAFF